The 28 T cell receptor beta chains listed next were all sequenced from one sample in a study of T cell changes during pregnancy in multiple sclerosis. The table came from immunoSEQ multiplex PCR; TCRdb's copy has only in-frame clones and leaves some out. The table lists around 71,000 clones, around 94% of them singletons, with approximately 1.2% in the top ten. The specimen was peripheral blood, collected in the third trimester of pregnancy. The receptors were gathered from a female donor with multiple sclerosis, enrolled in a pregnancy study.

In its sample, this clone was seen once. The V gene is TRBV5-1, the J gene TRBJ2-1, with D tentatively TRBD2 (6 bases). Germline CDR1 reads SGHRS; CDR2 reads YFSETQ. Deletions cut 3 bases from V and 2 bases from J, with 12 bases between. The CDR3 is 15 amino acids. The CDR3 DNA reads TGCGCCAGCAGCTCCGGGCCGGGAGCCTACAATGAGCAGTTCTTC. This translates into CASSSGPGAYNEQFF.

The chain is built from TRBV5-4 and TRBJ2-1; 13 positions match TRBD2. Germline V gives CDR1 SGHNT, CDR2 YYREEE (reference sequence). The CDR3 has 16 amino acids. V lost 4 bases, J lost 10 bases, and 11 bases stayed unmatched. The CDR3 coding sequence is TGTGCCAGCAGCCTAGGTCGGACTAGCGGGAGACTGGAGCAGTTCTTC. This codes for CASSLGRTSGRLEQFF.

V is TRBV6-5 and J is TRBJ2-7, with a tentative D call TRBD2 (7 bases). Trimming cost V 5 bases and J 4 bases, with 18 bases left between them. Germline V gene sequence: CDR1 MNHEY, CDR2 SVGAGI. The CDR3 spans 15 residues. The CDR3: CASSPRTAGKYEQYF. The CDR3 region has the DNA TGTGCCAGCAGTCCCCGGACAGCGGGGAAGTACGAGCAGTACTTC.

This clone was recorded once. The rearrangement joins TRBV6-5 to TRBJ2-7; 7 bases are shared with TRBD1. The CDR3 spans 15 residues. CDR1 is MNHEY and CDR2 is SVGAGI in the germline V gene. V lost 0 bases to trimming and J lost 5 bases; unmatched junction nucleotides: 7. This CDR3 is CASSYSGQGVDEQYF. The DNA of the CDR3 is TGTGCCAGCAGTTACTCAGGGCAGGGGGTGGACGAGCAGTACTTC.

CDR3 residues: CASSPVRYEQYF. In nucleotides, the CDR3 is TGCGCCAGCAGTCCGGTGAGGTACGAGCAGTACTTC. The chain carries TRBV23-1 and TRBJ2-7; D gene unclear. TRBV23-1 belongs to the ORF category, with a function that is uncertain. This CDR3 spans 12 amino acids. The V gene lost 4 bases and the J gene lost 4 bases, with 8 bases spanning the gap.

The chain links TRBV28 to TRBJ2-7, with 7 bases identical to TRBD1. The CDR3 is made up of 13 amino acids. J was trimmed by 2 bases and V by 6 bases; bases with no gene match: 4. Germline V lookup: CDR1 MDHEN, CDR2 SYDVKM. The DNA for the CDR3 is TGTGCCAGCAGGGGACAGATTACCTACGAGCAGTACTTC. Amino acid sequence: CASRGQITYEQYF.

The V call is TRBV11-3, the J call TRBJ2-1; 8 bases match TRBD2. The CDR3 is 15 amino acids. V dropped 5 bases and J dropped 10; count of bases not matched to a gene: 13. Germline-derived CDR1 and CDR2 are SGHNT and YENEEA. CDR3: CASSPFSGNPGEQFF. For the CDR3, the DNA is TGTGCCAGCAGCCCATTTAGCGGGAATCCTGGGGAGCAGTTCTTC.

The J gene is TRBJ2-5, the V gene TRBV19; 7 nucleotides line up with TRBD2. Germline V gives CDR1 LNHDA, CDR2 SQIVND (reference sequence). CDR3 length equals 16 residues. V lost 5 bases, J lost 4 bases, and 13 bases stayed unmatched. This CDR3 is CASSENAGAALETQYF. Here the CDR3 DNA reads TGTGCCAGTAGTGAAAATGCGGGAGCGGCACTAGAGACCCAGTACTTC.

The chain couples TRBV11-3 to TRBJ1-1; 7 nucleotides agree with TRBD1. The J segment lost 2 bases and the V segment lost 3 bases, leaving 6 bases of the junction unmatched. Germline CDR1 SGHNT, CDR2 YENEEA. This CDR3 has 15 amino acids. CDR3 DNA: TGTGCCAGCAGCTTCGCGGGGACAGTTAACACTGAAGCTTTCTTT. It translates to CASSFAGTVNTEAFF.

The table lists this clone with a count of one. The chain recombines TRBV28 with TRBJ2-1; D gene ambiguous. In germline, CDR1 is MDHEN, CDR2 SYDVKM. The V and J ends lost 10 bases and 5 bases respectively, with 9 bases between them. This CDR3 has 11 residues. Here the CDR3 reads CATHGDNEQFF. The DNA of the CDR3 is TGTGCCACCCACGGAGACAATGAGCAGTTCTTC.

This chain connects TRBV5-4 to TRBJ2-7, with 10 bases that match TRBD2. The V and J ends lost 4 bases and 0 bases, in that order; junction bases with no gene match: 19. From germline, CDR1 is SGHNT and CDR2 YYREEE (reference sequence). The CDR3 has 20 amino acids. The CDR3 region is CASSPRGSGRYSDRSYEQYF. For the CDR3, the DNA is TGTGCCAGCAGCCCCAGGGGTAGCGGGAGGTACAGTGACCGCTCCTACGAGCAGTACTTC.

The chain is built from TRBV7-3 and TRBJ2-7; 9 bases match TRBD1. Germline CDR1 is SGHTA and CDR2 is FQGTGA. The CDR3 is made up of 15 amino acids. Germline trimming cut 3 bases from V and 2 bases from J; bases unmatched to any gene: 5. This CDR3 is CASSFDRGTPYEQYF. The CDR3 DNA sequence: TGTGCCAGCAGCTTCGACAGGGGGACCCCCTACGAGCAGTACTTC.

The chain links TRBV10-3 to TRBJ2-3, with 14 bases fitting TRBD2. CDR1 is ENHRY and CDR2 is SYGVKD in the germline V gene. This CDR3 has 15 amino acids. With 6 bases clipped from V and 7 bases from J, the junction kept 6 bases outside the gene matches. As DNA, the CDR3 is TGTGCCATCAGAACCGGGACTAGCGGGAGTAATACGCAGTATTTT. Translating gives CAIRTGTSGSNTQYF.

CDR3 in amino acids: CASSPTLGQLYEQYF. The CDR3 DNA follows: TGTGCCAGCTCACCAACTTTGGGGCAACTTTACGAGCAGTACTTC. V and J are TRBV18 and TRBJ2-7, with D perhaps matching TRBD1 (5 bases). The V gene lost 2 bases and the J gene lost 4 bases, with 15 bases spanning the gap. Germline V gene lookup returns CDR1 KGHSH and CDR2 LQKENI. The length of the CDR3 is 15 residues.

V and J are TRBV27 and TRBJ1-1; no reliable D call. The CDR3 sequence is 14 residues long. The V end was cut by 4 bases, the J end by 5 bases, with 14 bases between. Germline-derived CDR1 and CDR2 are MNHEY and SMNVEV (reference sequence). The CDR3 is CASSSHQPGTEAFF. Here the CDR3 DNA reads TGTGCCAGCAGTTCACATCAACCGGGGACTGAAGCTTTCTTT.

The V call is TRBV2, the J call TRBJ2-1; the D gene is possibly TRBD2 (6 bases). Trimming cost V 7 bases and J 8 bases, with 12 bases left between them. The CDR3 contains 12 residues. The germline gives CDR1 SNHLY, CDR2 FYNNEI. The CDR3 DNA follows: TGTGCCAGCATAGCGGTGTTCGATGAGCAGTTCTTC. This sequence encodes CASIAVFDEQFF.

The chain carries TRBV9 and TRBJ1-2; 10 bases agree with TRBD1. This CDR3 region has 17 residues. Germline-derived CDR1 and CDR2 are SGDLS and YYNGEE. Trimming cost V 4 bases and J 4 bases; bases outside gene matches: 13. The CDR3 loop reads CASSRWGGTGERYGYTF. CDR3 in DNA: TGTGCCAGCAGCCGATGGGGTGGGACAGGGGAACGCTATGGCTACACCTTC.

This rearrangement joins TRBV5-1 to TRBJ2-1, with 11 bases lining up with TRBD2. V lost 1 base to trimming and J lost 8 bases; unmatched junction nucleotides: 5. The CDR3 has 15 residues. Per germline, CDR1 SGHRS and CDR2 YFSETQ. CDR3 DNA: TGCGCCAGCAGCTTGATGACTAGCGGGAACTATGAGCAGTTCTTC. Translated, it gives CASSLMTSGNYEQFF.

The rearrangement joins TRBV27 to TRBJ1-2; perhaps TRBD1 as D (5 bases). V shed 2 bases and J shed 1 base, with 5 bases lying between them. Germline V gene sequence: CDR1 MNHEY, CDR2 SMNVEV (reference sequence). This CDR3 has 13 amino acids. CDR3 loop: CASSLQGNYGYTF. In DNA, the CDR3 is TGTGCCAGCAGTTTACAGGGTAACTATGGCTACACCTTC.

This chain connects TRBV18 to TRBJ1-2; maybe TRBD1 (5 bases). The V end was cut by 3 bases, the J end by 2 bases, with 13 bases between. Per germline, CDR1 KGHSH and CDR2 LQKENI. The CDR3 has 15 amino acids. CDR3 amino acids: CASSPGGKNNYGYTF. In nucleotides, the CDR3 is TGTGCCAGCTCACCCGGGGGTAAGAACAACTATGGCTACACCTTC.

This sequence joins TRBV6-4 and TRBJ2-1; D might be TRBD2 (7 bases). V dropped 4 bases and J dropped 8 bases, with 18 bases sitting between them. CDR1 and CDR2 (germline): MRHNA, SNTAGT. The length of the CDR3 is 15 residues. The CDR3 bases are TGTGCCAGCAGTGTCGGACGGGGGGCGGCTGATGAGCAGTTCTTC. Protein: CASSVGRGAADEQFF.

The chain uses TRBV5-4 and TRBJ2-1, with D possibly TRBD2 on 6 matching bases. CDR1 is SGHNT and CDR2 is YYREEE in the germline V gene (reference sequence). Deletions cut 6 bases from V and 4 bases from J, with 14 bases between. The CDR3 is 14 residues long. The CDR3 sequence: CASKRSSEYNEQFF. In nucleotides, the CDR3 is TGTGCCAGCAAAAGGTCTAGCGAATACAATGAGCAGTTCTTC. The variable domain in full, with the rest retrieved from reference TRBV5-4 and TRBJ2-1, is ETGVTQSPTHLIKTRGQQVTLRCSSQSGHNTVSWYQQALGQGPQFIFQYYREEENGRGNFPPRFSGLQFPNYSSELNVNALELDDSALYLCASKRSSEYNEQFFGPGTRLTVL.

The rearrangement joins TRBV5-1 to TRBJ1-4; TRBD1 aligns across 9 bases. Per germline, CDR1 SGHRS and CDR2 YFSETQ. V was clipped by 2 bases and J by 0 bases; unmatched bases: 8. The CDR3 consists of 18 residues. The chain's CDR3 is CASSFQTGGYSTNEKLFF. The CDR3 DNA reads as TGCGCCAGCAGCTTTCAGACAGGGGGTTATTCAACTAATGAAAAACTGTTTTTT.

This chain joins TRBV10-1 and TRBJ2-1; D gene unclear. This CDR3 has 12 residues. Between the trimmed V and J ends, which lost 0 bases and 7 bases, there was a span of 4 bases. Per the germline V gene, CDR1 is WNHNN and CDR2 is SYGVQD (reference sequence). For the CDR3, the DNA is TGCGCCAGCAGTGAGTCGAGAAATGAGCAGTTCTTC. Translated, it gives CASSESRNEQFF.

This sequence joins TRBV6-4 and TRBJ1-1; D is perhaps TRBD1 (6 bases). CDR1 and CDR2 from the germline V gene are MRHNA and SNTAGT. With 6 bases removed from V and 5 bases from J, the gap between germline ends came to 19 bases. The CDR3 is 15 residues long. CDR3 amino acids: CASSPRGVGRTEAFF. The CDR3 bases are TGTGCCAGCAGCCCCAGGGGAGTCGGTCGGACTGAAGCTTTCTTT.

The CDR3, as DNA: TGTGCCAGCAGTTTAACGATGAGATCGGCTTTCTTT. This encodes CASSLTMRSAFF. The chain is built from TRBV28 and TRBJ1-1, with D hard to call. The CDR3 spans 12 residues. CDR1 and CDR2 from the germline V gene are MDHEN and SYDVKM. V was trimmed by 2 bases and J by 11 bases, leaving 12 bases between them.

This chain's CDR3 is CASRSGLAGGYNEQFF. The CDR3 DNA reads as TGTGCCAGCAGGTCAGGACTAGCGGGTGGGTACAATGAGCAGTTCTTC. This rearrangement joins TRBV28 to TRBJ2-1; 11 positions match TRBD2. Germline lookup yields CDR1 MDHEN and CDR2 SYDVKM. The CDR3 contains 16 residues. The V gene end was trimmed by 6 bases and the J gene end by 4 bases; junction bases not matched to a gene: 8.

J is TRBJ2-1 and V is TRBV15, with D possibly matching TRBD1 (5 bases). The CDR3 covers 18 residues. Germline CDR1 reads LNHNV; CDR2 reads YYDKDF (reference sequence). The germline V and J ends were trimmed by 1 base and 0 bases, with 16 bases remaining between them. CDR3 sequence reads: CATSRGVGLYGSYNEQFF. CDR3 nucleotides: TGTGCCACCAGCAGAGGAGTGGGGCTATACGGCTCCTACAATGAGCAGTTCTTC.